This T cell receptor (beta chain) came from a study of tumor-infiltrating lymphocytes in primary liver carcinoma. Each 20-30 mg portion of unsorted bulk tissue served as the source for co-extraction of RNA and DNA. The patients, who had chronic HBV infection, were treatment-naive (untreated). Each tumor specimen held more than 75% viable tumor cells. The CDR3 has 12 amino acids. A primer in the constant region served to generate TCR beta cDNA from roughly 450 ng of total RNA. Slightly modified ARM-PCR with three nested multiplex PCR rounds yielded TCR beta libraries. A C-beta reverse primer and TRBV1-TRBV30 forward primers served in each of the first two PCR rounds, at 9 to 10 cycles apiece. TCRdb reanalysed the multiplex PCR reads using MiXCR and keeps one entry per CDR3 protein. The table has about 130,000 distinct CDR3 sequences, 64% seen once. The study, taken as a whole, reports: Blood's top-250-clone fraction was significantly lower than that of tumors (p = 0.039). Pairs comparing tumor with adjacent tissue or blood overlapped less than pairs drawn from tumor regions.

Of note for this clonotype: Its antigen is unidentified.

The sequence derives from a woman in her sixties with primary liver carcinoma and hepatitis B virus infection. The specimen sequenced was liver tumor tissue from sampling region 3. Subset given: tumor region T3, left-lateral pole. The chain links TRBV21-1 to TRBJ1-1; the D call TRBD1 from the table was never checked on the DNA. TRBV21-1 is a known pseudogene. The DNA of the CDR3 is TGTGCCAGCACCCCGGGGGGCAGGGATGCTTTCTTT. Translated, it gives CASTPGGRDAFF.